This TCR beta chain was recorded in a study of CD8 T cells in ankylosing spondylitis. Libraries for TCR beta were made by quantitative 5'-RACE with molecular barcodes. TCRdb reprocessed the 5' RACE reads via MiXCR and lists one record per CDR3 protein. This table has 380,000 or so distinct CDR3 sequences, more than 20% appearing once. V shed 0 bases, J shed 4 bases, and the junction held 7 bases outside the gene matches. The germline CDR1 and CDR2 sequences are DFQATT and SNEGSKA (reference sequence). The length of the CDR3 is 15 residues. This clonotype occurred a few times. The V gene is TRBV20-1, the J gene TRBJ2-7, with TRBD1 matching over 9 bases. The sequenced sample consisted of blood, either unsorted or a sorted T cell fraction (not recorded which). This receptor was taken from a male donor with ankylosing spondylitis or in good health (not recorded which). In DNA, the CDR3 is TGCAGTGCTAGAGAACCGACAGGGACAGGGTACGAGCAGTACTTC. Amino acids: CSAREPTGTGYEQYF.